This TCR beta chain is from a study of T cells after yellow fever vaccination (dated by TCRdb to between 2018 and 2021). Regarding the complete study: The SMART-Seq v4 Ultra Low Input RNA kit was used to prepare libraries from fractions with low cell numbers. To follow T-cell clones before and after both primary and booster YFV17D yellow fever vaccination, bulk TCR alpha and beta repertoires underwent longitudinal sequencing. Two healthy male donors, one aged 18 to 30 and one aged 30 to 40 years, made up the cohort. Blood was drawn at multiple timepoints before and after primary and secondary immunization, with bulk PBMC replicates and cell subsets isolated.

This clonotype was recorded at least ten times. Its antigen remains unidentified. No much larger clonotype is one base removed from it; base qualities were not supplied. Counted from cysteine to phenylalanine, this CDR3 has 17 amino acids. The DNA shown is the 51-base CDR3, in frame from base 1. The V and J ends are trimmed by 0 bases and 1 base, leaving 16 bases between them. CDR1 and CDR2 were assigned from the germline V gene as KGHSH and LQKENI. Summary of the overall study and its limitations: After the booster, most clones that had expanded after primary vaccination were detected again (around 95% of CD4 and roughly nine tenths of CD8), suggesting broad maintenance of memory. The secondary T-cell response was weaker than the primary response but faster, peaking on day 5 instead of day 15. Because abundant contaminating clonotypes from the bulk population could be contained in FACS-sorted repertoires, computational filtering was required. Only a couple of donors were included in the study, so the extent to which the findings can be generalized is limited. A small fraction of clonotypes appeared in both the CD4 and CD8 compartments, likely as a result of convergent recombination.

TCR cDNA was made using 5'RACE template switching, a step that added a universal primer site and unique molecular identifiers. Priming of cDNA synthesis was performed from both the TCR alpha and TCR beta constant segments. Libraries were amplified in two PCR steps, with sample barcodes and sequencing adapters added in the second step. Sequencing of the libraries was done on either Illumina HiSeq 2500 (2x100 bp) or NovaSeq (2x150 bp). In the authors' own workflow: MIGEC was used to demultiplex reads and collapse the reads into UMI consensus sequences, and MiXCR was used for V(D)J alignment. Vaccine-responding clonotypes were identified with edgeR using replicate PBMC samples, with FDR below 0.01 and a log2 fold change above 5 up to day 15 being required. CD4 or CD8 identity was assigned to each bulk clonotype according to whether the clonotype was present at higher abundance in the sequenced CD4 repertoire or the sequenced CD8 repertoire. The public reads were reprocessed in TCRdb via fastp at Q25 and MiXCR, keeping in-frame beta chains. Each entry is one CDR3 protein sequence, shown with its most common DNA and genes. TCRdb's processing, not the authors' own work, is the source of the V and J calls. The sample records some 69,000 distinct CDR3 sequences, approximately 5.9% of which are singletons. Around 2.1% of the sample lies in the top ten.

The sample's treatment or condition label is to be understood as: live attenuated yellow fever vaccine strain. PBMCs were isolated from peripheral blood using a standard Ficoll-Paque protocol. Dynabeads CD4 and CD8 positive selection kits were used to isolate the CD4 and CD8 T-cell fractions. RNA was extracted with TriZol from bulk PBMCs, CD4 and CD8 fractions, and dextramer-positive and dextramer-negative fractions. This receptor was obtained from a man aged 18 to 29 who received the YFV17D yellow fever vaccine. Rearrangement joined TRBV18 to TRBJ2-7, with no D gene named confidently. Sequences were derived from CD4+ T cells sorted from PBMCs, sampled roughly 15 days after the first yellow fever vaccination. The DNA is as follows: TGTGCCAGCTCACCACCTACTGGGCCCTCCGGGTCCTACGAGCAGTACTTC. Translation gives CASSPPTGPSGSYEQYF. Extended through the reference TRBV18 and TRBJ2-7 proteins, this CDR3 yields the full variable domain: NAGVMQNPRHLVRRRGQEARLRCSPMKGHSHVYWYRQLPEEGLKFMVYLQKENIIDESGMPKERFSAEFPKEGPSILRIQQVVRGDSAAYFCASSPPTGPSGSYEQYFGPGTRLTVT.